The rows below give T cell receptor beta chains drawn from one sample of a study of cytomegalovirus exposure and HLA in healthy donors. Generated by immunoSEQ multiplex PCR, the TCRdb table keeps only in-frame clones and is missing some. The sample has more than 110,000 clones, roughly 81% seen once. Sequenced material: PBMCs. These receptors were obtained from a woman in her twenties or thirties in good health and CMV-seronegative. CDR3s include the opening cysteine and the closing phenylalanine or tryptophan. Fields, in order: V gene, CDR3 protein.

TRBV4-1 CASSQGAGMPYEQYF
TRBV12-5 CASALGGGVYAEAFF
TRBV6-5 CASSPRSRQGYKAFF
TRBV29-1 CSGRRGLNTEAFF
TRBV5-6 CASSLGTRTDTQYF
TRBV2 CASRGTGGTYEQYF
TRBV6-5 CASKREGPQHF
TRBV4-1 CASSLGTGIETQYF
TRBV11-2 CASSSIRSGNTIYF
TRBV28 CASSLGGRPAFF
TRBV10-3 CAIRAGTGPYEQYF
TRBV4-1 CASSHPRTSGGGKTGELFF
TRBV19 CASSGSGGTEKLFF
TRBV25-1 CASSAGRWDTEAFF
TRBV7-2 CASSLGSYREQFF
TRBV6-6 CASSPEALSNTGELFF
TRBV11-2 CASSPTTAGHPEAFF
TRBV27 CASSLSAGRSGGNYGYTF
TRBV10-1 CASSGQASSGNTIYF